The sequence of this TCR beta chain was determined in a study of T-cell reconstitution after alpha-beta-depleted transplantation in children. Using unique molecular identifiers, the investigators prepared the TCRbeta library. One entry per CDR3 protein, called by TCRdb with MiXCR from the PCR reads. This table holds some 550,000 distinct CDR3 sequences, 23% found once. Findings and caveats of the study: After one year, T-cell counts and TCRbeta diversity mostly came from new T cells. Several hundred expanded graft clones reportedly were the source of alpha-beta T cells about two months after transplant. Day-60 TCRbeta diversity that was high in some patients was derived from surviving recipient T cells and thymic progenitors.

Note on this clonotype: Its antigen remains unknown.

In germline, CDR1 is SGHAT, CDR2 FQNNGV. V was clipped by 1 base and J by 1 base, with 12 bases between them. The CDR3 loop spans 16 amino acids. V and J are TRBV11-2 and TRBJ2-3; the D gene is possibly TRBD2 (5 bases). This sample comprised PBMCs, mostly from graft donor cells, obtained 360 days after TCRalphabeta/CD19-depleted stem cell transplant. This clonotype was sampled from a boy in the first two years of life who had a stem cell transplant for acute myeloid leukemia, so the T cells may come from the graft donor. Here the CDR3 DNA reads TGTGCCAGCAGCTTAGGCTCGGGGTACGGCACAGATACGCAGTATTTT. Amino acid sequence: CASSLGSGYGTDTQYF.